The next 31 T cell receptor beta chains were all read from a single sample in a study of beta chain features in type 1 diabetes. Expressed TCRB transcripts were sequenced, since all the RNA that had been isolated was reverse transcribed. The method was immunoSEQ multiplex PCR; TCRdb's version includes in-frame clones alone and lacks a portion of them. The table includes 130,000 or so clones, around a tenth detected once. Sequencing was done on a sample of central memory CD4+ T cells from blood. The source of these receptors is a man aged 18 to 30 in good health.

V is TRBV5-1 and J is TRBJ1-2, with 7 positions matching TRBD1. CDR1 is SGHRS and CDR2 is YFSETQ in the germline V gene. V gave up 2 bases and J gave up 6 bases; unmatched junction bases: 7. The CDR3 consists of 14 residues. The CDR3 DNA sequence: TGCGCCAGCAGCTTAAGGGGGCCTATCGATGGCTACACCTTC. This encodes CASSLRGPIDGYTF.

This clone appeared a few times. V is TRBV9 and J is TRBJ2-7; tentatively, D is TRBD2 (7 bases). The V end was cut by 0 bases, the J end by 2 bases, with 12 bases between. Germline V gene lookup returns CDR1 SGDLS and CDR2 YYNGEE. The length of the CDR3 is 15 residues. Here the CDR3 reads CASSVGGGRAYEQYF. The CDR3 DNA is TGTGCCAGCAGCGTAGGGGGGGGCAGGGCCTACGAGCAGTACTTC.

This clone has just a few counts. The chain has TRBV7-8 and TRBJ1-2; 7 bases agree with TRBD1. The CDR3 totals 15 residues. Trimming at V came to 1 base and at J to 4 bases, leaving 6 bases not matched to a gene. CDR1 SGHVS and CDR2 FQNEAQ come from the germline V gene. The CDR3 is CASSLEKGAGYGYTF. The CDR3 nucleotides read TGTGCCAGCAGCTTAGAAAAGGGGGCGGGCTATGGCTACACCTTC.

This clone was picked up a small number of times. The chain recombines TRBV6-5 with TRBJ1-5; 11 bases map to TRBD1. CDR1 and CDR2 from the germline V gene are MNHEY and SVGAGI. V lost 5 bases, J lost 6 bases, and 6 bases stayed unmatched. The CDR3 extends over 15 amino acids. In DNA, the CDR3 is TGTGCCAGCAGTCGCGGGACAGGGGGACGTCAGCCCCAGCATTTT. Encoded protein: CASSRGTGGRQPQHF.

The J gene is TRBJ2-7, the V gene TRBV7-2; TRBD1 matches at 7 bases. The CDR3 is made up of 14 amino acids. CDR1 is SGHTA and CDR2 is FQGNSA in the germline V gene. Trimming took 5 bases from V and 4 from J; bases not matched to a gene: 8. The CDR3 spells CASSLGTARYEQYF. Here the CDR3 DNA reads TGTGCCAGCAGCCTCGGGACAGCTCGTTACGAGCAGTACTTC.

This clone was counted many times. The V and J genes are TRBV5-6 and TRBJ1-5, with 7 bases fitting TRBD1. The germline V gene has CDR1 SGHDT and CDR2 YYEEEE. This CDR3 region has 14 residues. The junction had 9 bases not matched to a gene; V was cut back by 7 bases and J by 5 bases. DNA of the CDR3: TGTGCCAGCGGAAGGCGGGACAGCTATCAGCCCCAGCATTTT. Encoded protein: CASGRRDSYQPQHF.

The CDR3 here is CASSSGTFGTQYF. CDR3 coding DNA: TGTGCCAGCAGCTCCGGGACTTTCGGGACCCAGTACTTC. The chain carries TRBV6-6 and TRBJ2-5; tentatively, D is TRBD2 (6 bases). The CDR3 runs to 13 residues. The ends were cut back, 6 bases at V and 7 bases at J, with 15 bases in the middle. CDR1 and CDR2 (germline): MNHNY, SVGAGI (reference sequence).

This chain uses TRBV30 with TRBJ1-5; a weak D match, TRBD1 (5 bases). The ends were cut back, 2 bases at V and 0 bases at J, with 17 bases in the middle. Germline V gene data show CDR1 as GTSNPN and CDR2 as SVGIG (reference sequence). The CDR3 totals 17 residues. The chain's CDR3 is CAWSPSDSHYSNQPQHF. The DNA of the CDR3 is TGTGCCTGGAGTCCCTCAGACAGCCACTATAGCAATCAGCCCCAGCATTTT. Supplemented by reference TRBV30 and TRBJ1-5, the full variable domain reads SQTIHQWPATLVQPVGSPLSLECTVEGTSNPNLYWYRQAAGRGLQLLFYSVGIGQISSEVPQNLSASRPQDRQFILSSKKLLLSDSGFYLCAWSPSDSHYSNQPQHFGDGTRLSIL.

In its sample, this clone was seen once. The gene calls are TRBV27 and TRBJ1-3, with D unresolved. The CDR3 runs to 13 residues. V dropped 11 bases and J dropped 0 bases, with 11 bases sitting between them. Germline CDR1 is MNHEY and CDR2 is SMNVEV (reference sequence). The CDR3 sequence is CARGSRSGNTIYF. CDR3 sequence (DNA): TGTGCCCGAGGCTCCCGCTCTGGAAACACCATATATTTT.

The V call is TRBV11-1, the J call TRBJ2-6; 9 nucleotides align to TRBD1. Germline V gives CDR1 SGHAT, CDR2 FQDESV (reference sequence). The CDR3 runs to 17 residues. The V segment lost 4 bases and the J segment 2 bases; nucleotides outside the gene matches: 6. The CDR3 is CASSWGQGVTGANVLTF. CDR3 nucleotides: TGTGCCAGCAGCTGGGGACAGGGAGTGACTGGGGCCAACGTCCTGACTTTC.

For this clone: Other DNA sequences in the sample encode the same CDR3. This rearrangement joins TRBV5-6 to TRBJ2-5; a weak D match, TRBD2 (6 bases). The CDR3 consists of 11 residues. V was shortened by 5 bases and J by 5 bases, with 7 bases between the two germline ends. Germline V gene data show CDR1 as SGHDT and CDR2 as YYEEEE. The CDR3 sequence is CASSRGETQYF. As DNA, the CDR3 is TGTGCCAGCAGTCGGGGGGAGACCCAGTACTTC.

This clone has just a few counts. This sequence joins TRBV18 and TRBJ1-3; TRBD1 matches at 7 bases. The CDR3 extends over 15 amino acids. Trimming removed 3 bases from V and 0 bases from J; junction bases left unmatched: 2. CDR1 and CDR2 (germline): KGHSH, LQKENI. The CDR3 DNA reads as TGTGCCAGCTCACCTGGACAGGACTCTGGAAACACCATATATTTT. Protein: CASSPGQDSGNTIYF.

There are a few counts of this clone. The V call is TRBV18, the J call TRBJ2-7, with D possibly TRBD2 on 7 matching bases. Trimming took 2 bases from V and 6 from J, leaving 14 bases between them. Germline loops: CDR1 KGHSH, CDR2 LQKENI. The CDR3 spans 14 residues. CDR3 in DNA: TGTGCCAGCTCACCAAGGGAGGGGGGAAGCGAGCAGTACTTC. Translated, it gives CASSPREGGSEQYF.

In its sample, this clone was seen a few times. The chain uses TRBV5-1 and TRBJ2-7; 11 bases fit TRBD1. This CDR3 region has 15 residues. Trimming removed 0 bases from V and 4 bases from J; junction bases left unmatched: 3. Germline CDR1 is SGHRS and CDR2 is YFSETQ. The CDR3 is CASSLGGQGVYEQYF. CDR3 DNA: TGCGCCAGCAGCTTGGGGGGACAGGGGGTGTACGAGCAGTACTTC.

The rearrangement uses TRBV6-5 and TRBJ1-1, with D maybe TRBD1 (6 bases). The CDR3 covers 14 residues. V was cut by 6 bases and J by 5 bases, with 16 bases left in between. Germline CDR1 and CDR2: MNHEY and SVGAGI. The CDR3 DNA sequence: TGTGCCAGCAGGATTGGACAGATGAGAACTGAAGCTTTCTTT. Protein: CASRIGQMRTEAFF.

CDR3 bases: TGCGCCAGCAGCTCAGGCCCTCCCCCCCCAGATACGCAGTATTTT. Protein: CASSSGPPPPDTQYF. The rearrangement joins TRBV5-1 to TRBJ2-3; D is unclear. Germline values: CDR1 SGHRS, CDR2 YFSETQ. V was cut by 3 bases and J by 4 bases, with 15 bases left in between. The CDR3 is made up of 15 amino acids.

This clone has more than one count but fewer than ten. The chain carries TRBV29-1 and TRBJ2-7, with unresolved D. The CDR3 is made up of 15 amino acids. Germline CDR1 reads SQVTM; CDR2 reads ANQGSEA. Trimming removed 1 base from V and 0 bases from J, with 13 bases in between. As DNA, the CDR3 is TGCAGCGTTGAAGTTCCGGGTCGGAGCTCCTACGAGCAGTACTTC. It specifies CSVEVPGRSSYEQYF.

The chain has TRBV20-1 and TRBJ1-2; D is unclear. V lost 5 bases to trimming and J lost 6 bases, with 10 bases between them. Germline V gene data show CDR1 as DFQATT and CDR2 as SNEGSKA (reference sequence). The CDR3 is 11 residues long. For the CDR3, the DNA is TGCAGTGCTCCGTTCGGGGATGGCTACACCTTC. Its translation: CSAPFGDGYTF.

This CDR3 is CASSPTRGAGGQETQYF. The CDR3 DNA follows: TGTGCCAGCAGCCCGACCAGGGGAGCGGGGGGCCAAGAGACCCAGTACTTC. This chain joins TRBV7-2 and TRBJ2-5, with 9 bases lining up with TRBD2. The CDR3 has 17 residues. The germline V gene has CDR1 SGHTA and CDR2 FQGNSA. V trimming: 5 bases; J trimming: 1 base; junction bases outside the gene matches: 11.

This clone has more than one count but fewer than ten. The chain uses TRBV19 and TRBJ2-1; 7 positions match TRBD2. CDR3 length: 13 amino acids. Germline loops: CDR1 LNHDA, CDR2 SQIVND (reference sequence). J was trimmed by 4 bases and V by 6 bases; bases with no gene match: 3. The CDR3 reads CASRWGGYNEQFF. As DNA, the CDR3 is TGTGCCAGTAGGTGGGGGGGTTACAATGAGCAGTTCTTC.

This clone was seen more than once but under ten times. CDR3 protein: CASSRLDPTYEQYF. The CDR3 nucleotides read TGCGCCAGTTCTCGACTAGACCCCACCTACGAGCAGTACTTC. The chain is built from TRBV5-1 and TRBJ2-7; D possibly corresponds to TRBD2 (6 bases). CDR3 size: 14 residues. Trimming left V 8 bases short and J 2 bases short, with 17 bases between. Germline lookup yields CDR1 SGHRS and CDR2 YFSETQ.

The rearrangement uses TRBV7-3 and TRBJ2-3, with 11 bases that match TRBD1. CDR1 SGHTA and CDR2 FQGTGA come from the germline V gene. The CDR3 is made up of 16 amino acids. The ends lost 5 bases at V and 2 bases at J; junction bases unmatched: 6. CDR3 amino acids: CASSPGTGGPTDTQYF. CDR3 DNA sequence: TGTGCCAGCAGCCCGGGGACAGGGGGACCCACAGATACGCAGTATTTT.

J is TRBJ2-7 and V is TRBV5-1, with a weak D call TRBD1 (5 bases). This CDR3 has 14 residues. Between the trimmed V and J ends, which lost 0 bases and 3 bases, there was a span of 10 bases. In germline, CDR1 is SGHRS, CDR2 YFSETQ. Here the CDR3 DNA reads TGCGCCAGCAGCTTGGATACAGGAAACTACGAGCAGTACTTC. It translates to CASSLDTGNYEQYF.

This clone has just a few counts. The chain couples TRBV29-1 to TRBJ1-5; perhaps TRBD1 as D (5 bases). CDR3 length: 14 residues. The germline V and J ends were trimmed by 5 bases and 0 bases, with 11 bases remaining between them. CDR1 and CDR2 from the germline V gene are SQVTM and ANQGSEA. As DNA, the CDR3 is TGCAGCGTTCGTTTAGGGGCTAGCAATCAGCCCCAGCATTTT. Encoded protein: CSVRLGASNQPQHF.

This clone occurred a few times. The gene calls are TRBV7-2 and TRBJ2-5; no reliable D call. The V and J ends lost 5 bases and 5 bases respectively, with 15 bases between them. Germline CDR1 and CDR2: SGHTA and FQGNSA. CDR3 length: 14 residues. The chain's CDR3 is CASSPPNPRETQYF. CDR3 bases: TGTGCCAGCAGCCCGCCGAACCCCCGGGAGACCCAGTACTTC.

This chain links TRBV6-1 with TRBJ2-3, with a tentative D call TRBD2 (5 bases). The CDR3 is 13 amino acids. The germline V gene encodes CDR1 MNHNS and CDR2 SASEGT. The V end was cut by 7 bases, the J end by 6 bases, with 14 bases between. The CDR3 loop is CASKEASKDTQYF. The CDR3 nucleotides read TGTGCCAGCAAAGAGGCTAGCAAGGATACGCAGTATTTT.

This clone was counted between two and nine times. The gene calls are TRBV7-6 and TRBJ2-7, with 9 bases fitting TRBD1. CDR3 length: 15 residues. V shed 5 bases and J 6 bases; nucleotides not matched to a gene: 11. Germline V gene data show CDR1 as SGHVS and CDR2 as FNYEAQ. The CDR3 reads CASSPPGTGRGEQYF. The CDR3 nucleotides read TGTGCCAGCAGCCCCCCCGGGACAGGGAGGGGCGAGCAGTACTTC.

The chain recombines TRBV7-2 with TRBJ1-5, with 10 bases that match TRBD1. This CDR3 is built from 15 residues. The junction had 7 bases not matched to a gene; V was cut back by 5 bases and J by 6 bases. Per the germline V gene, CDR1 is SGHTA and CDR2 is FQGNSA. The CDR3 loop is CASSRPGQGTQPQHF. CDR3 nucleotides: TGTGCCAGCAGCAGACCGGGACAGGGGACTCAGCCCCAGCATTTT.

There are a few counts of this clone. The junction differs from germline at one of its ends, possibly a read error. CDR3 residues: CASSLEGFSTEAFF. The CDR3 DNA reads as TGCGCCAGCAGTTTGGAGGGGTTCTCCACTGAAGCTTTCTTT. The chain has TRBV5-1 and TRBJ1-1; the D gene is possibly TRBD1 (5 bases). The length of the CDR3 is 14 residues. Germline V lookup: CDR1 SGHRS, CDR2 YFSETQ.

This sequence joins TRBV2 and TRBJ2-5; 7 bases line up with TRBD2. Germline V lookup: CDR1 SNHLY, CDR2 FYNNEI. The CDR3 is made up of 15 amino acids. The J segment lost 5 bases and the V segment lost 3 bases, leaving 9 bases of the junction unmatched. The CDR3 protein is CASSDLGRAGETQYF. The CDR3 nucleotides are TGTGCCAGCAGTGACCTAGGGAGGGCCGGTGAGACCCAGTACTTC.

The chain links TRBV19 to TRBJ2-2; 9 bases line up with TRBD1. The CDR3 contains 14 residues. Germline V gives CDR1 LNHDA, CDR2 SQIVND (reference sequence). Germline trimming cut 4 bases from V and 8 bases from J; bases unmatched to any gene: 5. The CDR3 DNA reads TGTGCCAGTAGTACGGACAGGGGATGGGGGGAGCTGTTTTTT. This gives the protein CASSTDRGWGELFF.